The clone carrying this T cell receptor (beta chain) occurred a few times. V lost 6 bases to trimming and J lost 7 bases, with 18 bases between them. CDR1 and CDR2 (germline): ENHRY, SYGVKD. The CDR3 length is 15 residues. The sample is drawn from a study of beta chain features in type 1 diabetes. Whole-study context: Age, gender and cell yields were similar between patients and healthy donors.

The isolated RNA, all of it, was reverse transcribed, so expressed TCRB transcripts were what got sequenced. TCRdb's table, derived via immunoSEQ multiplex PCR, lists solely in-frame clones and lacks some. Of 390,000 or so clones listed, over 11% are singletons. The clonotype originates from a man aged 25 to 40 in good health. The chain is built from TRBV10-3 and TRBJ2-2, with D uncertain. Sequencing was performed on naive CD4+ T cells from blood. Written as DNA, the CDR3 is TGTGCCATCAGGGGTAACACGGGCAGTGACGGGGAGCTGTTTTTT. Protein sequence: CAIRGNTGSDGELFF.